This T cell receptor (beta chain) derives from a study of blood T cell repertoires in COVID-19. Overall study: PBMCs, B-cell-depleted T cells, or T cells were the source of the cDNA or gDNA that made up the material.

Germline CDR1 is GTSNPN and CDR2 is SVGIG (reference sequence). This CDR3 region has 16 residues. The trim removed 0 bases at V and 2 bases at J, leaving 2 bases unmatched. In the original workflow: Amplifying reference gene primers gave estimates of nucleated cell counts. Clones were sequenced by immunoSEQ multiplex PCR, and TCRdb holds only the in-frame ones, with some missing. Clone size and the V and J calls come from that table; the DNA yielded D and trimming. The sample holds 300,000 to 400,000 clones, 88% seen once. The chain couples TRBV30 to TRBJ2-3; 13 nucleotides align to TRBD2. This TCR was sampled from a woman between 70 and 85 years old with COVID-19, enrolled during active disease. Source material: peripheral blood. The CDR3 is CAWSVGLAGVTDTQYF. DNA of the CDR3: TGTGCCTGGAGTGTCGGACTAGCGGGGGTCACAGATACGCAGTATTTT.